A selection of T cell receptor beta chains follows, all from one sample in a study of control samples from healthy donors and cancer patients. Assay used: immunoSEQ multiplex PCR; TCRdb lists only in-frame clones, some missing. Seen here are around 84,000 clones, around 92% observed once, and the top ten hold 15% to 19%. Sequencing was performed on blood. The receptors come from a man under 40 in good health. Each CDR3 is given with its conserved first and last residue. Each record gives: V gene, J gene, D gene, CDR3 length, clone size, CDR3 DNA, CDR3 protein. D genes are given only for firm matches. Clone size is not always given. Where it is, it says once, few, many or a class for expanded clones.

>TRBV28|TRBJ1-5|-|14|-
TGTGCCAGCATCACCGGGGGGTCCCGGGGGCCCCAGCATTTT
CASITGGSRGPQHF
>TRBV28|TRBJ2-7|TRBD1|18|-
TGTGCCAGCAGCCCTATCCTGAAGGGGGCCTACTACATTTACGAGCAGTACTTC
CASSPILKGAYYIYEQYF
>TRBV11-2|TRBJ2-3|-|12|-
TGTGCCAGCAGCCCGACCTCAGATACGCAGTATTTT
CASSPTSDTQYF
>TRBV5-8|TRBJ1-2|-|15|-
TGTGCCAGCAGCTTGGGTGCGGGGACTAACTATGGCTACACCTTC
CASSLGAGTNYGYTF
>TRBV28|TRBJ2-7|-|13|few
TGTGCCATAAATCGGGGAGGAAGCTACGAGCAGTACTTC
CAINRGGSYEQYF
>TRBV3-1/TRBV3-2|TRBJ2-3|-|15|-
TGTGCCAGCAGCCAAGCGGGGGGCGCGTCAGATACGCAGTATTTT
CASSQAGGASDTQYF
>TRBV6-5|TRBJ1-3|TRBD1|15|once
TGTGCCAGCAGTTACGGGGACAGGGTCGGAAACACCATATATTTT
CASSYGDRVGNTIYF
>TRBV6-5|TRBJ1-1|TRBD1|13|many
TGTGCCAGCAGCCGACAGGGAGGATCTGAAGCTTTCTTT
CASSRQGGSEAFF
>TRBV7-8|TRBJ1-3|-|15|-
TGTGCCAGCAGCGCCCAAACAGTTGCGGGAAACACCATATATTTT
CASSAQTVAGNTIYF
>TRBV13|TRBJ2-3|-|21|-
TGTGCCAGCAGCTTAGGCCTCGTGGGCAGGGAACTCCCACCGGGCACAGATACGCAGTATTTT
CASSLGLVGRELPPGTDTQYF
>TRBV2|TRBJ1-1|-|14|-
TGTGCCAGCAGCCAGACAGGTGTTAACACTGAAGCTTTCTTT
CASSQTGVNTEAFF
>TRBV19|TRBJ2-7|-|15|-
TGTGCCAGTAGTAGATCTGGCATCGTATCCTACGAGCAGTACTTC
CASSRSGIVSYEQYF
>TRBV3-1/TRBV3-2|TRBJ1-1|-|12|-
TGTGCCAGCAGCCAAGCAGGGAGAGGAGCTTTCTTT
CASSQAGRGAFF
>TRBV20-1|TRBJ2-7|-|11|-
TGCAGTGCTAGGTTTGACTACGAGCAGTACTTC
CSARFDYEQYF
>TRBV15|TRBJ1-5|-|14|-
TGTGCCACCAGCAGCTCAGGCTTCGGTCAGCCCCAGCATTTT
CATSSSGFGQPQHF
>TRBV6-5|TRBJ1-6|-|14|few
TGTGCCAGCAGGGGCGATGTCTATAATTCACCCCTCCACTTT
CASRGDVYNSPLHF
>TRBV3-1/TRBV3-2|TRBJ2-2|TRBD2|13|-
TGTGCCAGCAGCTATTCCGGGGGGGCCCGGCTGTTTTTT
CASSYSGGARLFF
>TRBV5-1|TRBJ1-3|-|15|-
TGCGCCAGCAGCTTGGATTCTCAGTTGGTAAACACCATATATTTT
CASSLDSQLVNTIYF
>TRBV30|TRBJ1-6|-|16|-
TGTGCCTGGAGTGTTTTATACGGGACACTTGGTTCACCCCTCCACTTT
CAWSVLYGTLGSPLHF
>TRBV3-1/TRBV3-2|TRBJ1-2|-|14|-
TGTGCCAGCAGCCACCCGAATCCTGCCTATGGCTACACCTTC
CASSHPNPAYGYTF
>TRBV5-1|TRBJ1-6|-|15|-
TGCGCCAGCAGCCCTCGGGACATAAGGAATTCACCCCTCCACTTT
CASSPRDIRNSPLHF
>TRBV5-6|TRBJ2-1|TRBD1|13|-
TGTGCCAGCAGCGGGTGGACAGGGAATGAGCAGTTCTTC
CASSGWTGNEQFF
>TRBV2|TRBJ1-1|-|13|-
TGTGCCAGACAGGGTTCTCCGAACACTGAAGCTTTCTTT
CARQGSPNTEAFF
>TRBV5-4|TRBJ2-5|-|15|-
TGTGCCAGCAGTTCCCGCAAGGGGATGTGGGAGACCCAGTACTTC
CASSSRKGMWETQYF
>TRBV28|TRBJ1-6|-|13|-
TGTGCCAGCAGGCACAGGGAGGAATCACCCCTCCACTTT
CASRHREESPLHF
>TRBV12-3/TRBV12-4|TRBJ2-7|-|12|-
TGTGCCAGCAGTTTTAAGGAGAGGGAGCAGTACTTC
CASSFKEREQYF
>TRBV5-6|TRBJ1-5|TRBD1|16|few
TGTGCCAGCAGCTTGAGAGGGGGCACGGTCAGTCAGCCCCAGCATTTT
CASSLRGGTVSQPQHF
>TRBV30|TRBJ1-4|-|14|-
TGTGCCTGGCGTCGGGGGGACCGTAATGAAAAACTGTTTTTT
CAWRRGDRNEKLFF
>TRBV5-1|TRBJ1-6|-|15|-
TGCGCCAGCAGCTTGGTCCAGGGCGGGAATTCACCCCTCCACTTT
CASSLVQGGNSPLHF
>TRBV9|TRBJ2-2|-|16|once
TGTGCCAGCAGCGCTAGGACACCTGCGAACACCGGGGAGCTGTTTTTT
CASSARTPANTGELFF
>TRBV7-2|TRBJ1-1|-|14|-
TGTGCCAGCACCTCGGGACCAGAAATACGCGAAGCTTTCTTT
CASTSGPEIREAFF
>TRBV30|TRBJ1-1|TRBD1|12|once
TGTGCCTGGGGAACAGGGGGAAGGTTGGCTTTCTTT
CAWGTGGRLAFF
>TRBV30|TRBJ1-2|TRBD1|15|-
TGTGCCTCAACGCCGGGACAGGTTCTTTTCTATGGCTACACCTTC
CASTPGQVLFYGYTF
>TRBV7-8|TRBJ2-5|TRBD2|15|-
TGTGCCAGCACCTCTAGCGGGGGGGCCCGGGAGACCCAGTACTTC
CASTSSGGARETQYF
>TRBV6-5|TRBJ1-5|-|14|-
TGTGCCAGCAAGGACAGCAGCAGCAATCAGCCCCAGCATTTT
CASKDSSSNQPQHF
>TRBV28|TRBJ2-5|-|14|-
TGTGCCAGCAGTTTAATGGGGGAATGGGAGACCCAGTACTTC
CASSLMGEWETQYF
>TRBV7-9|TRBJ1-2|-|14|-
TGTGCCAGCAGGGGGGACGGACCTAACTATGGCTACACCTTC
CASRGDGPNYGYTF